One TCR beta chain is described in this entry. Its antigen is as yet unknown. The data belong to a study of identical twins. Findings and caveats of the study: Out-of-frame alpha sequences common to twins exhibited an excess of low generation probability. Memory repertoires showed no such pattern, whereas abundant cord blood beta clonotypes carried fewer insertions.

TCRdb reprocessed the 5' RACE reads via MiXCR and lists one record per CDR3 protein. This table holds roughly 490,000 distinct CDR3 sequences, approximately 14% found once. Germline assignment: CDR1 SEHNR and CDR2 FQNEAQ (reference sequence). The CDR3 contains 12 residues. V shed 6 bases and J shed 7 bases, with 9 bases lying between them. This sample also belongs to another study, concerning yellow fever vaccine responses in identical twins.

The chain links TRBV7-9 to TRBJ2-2; D is ambiguous. The origin of this receptor is a young woman in good health. Specimen: CD4+ T cells sorted from blood. In nucleotides, the CDR3 is TGTGCCAGCAGTGGATTTTTCGGGGAGCTGTTTTTT. Its protein product is CASSGFFGELFF.